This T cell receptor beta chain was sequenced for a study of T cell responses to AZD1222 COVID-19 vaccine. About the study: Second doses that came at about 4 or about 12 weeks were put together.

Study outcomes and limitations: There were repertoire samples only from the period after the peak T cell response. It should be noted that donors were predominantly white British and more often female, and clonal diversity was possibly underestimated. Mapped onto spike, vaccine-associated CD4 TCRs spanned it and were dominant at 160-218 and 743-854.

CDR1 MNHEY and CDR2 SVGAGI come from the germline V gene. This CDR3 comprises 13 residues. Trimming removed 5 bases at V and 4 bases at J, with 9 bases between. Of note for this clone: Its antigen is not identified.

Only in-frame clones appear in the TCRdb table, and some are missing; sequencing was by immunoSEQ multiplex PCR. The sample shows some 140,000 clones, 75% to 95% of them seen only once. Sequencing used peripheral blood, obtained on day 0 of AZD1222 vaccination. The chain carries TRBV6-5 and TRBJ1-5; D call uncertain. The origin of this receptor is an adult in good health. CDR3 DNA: TGTGCCAGCAGTCCCCTTATAAATCAGCCCCAGCATTTT. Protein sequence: CASSPLINQPQHF.